Listed here are 24 T cell receptor beta chains from one sample, sequenced in a study of OX40 agonist ivuxolimab in advanced cancers. The protocol was immunoSEQ multiplex PCR, while the TCRdb copy is restricted to in-frame clones and leaves out a portion. The table lists approximately 58,000 clones, about 85% of them singletons. Sequencing was performed on CD4+ or CD8+ T cells sorted from blood, taken in a trial of the OX40 agonist ivuxolimab. The receptors stem from an adult with an advanced solid tumor such as melanoma, head and neck, liver or kidney cancer.

The V and J genes are TRBV5-1 and TRBJ2-6; no clear D gene. CDR3 length: 17 amino acids. V lost 0 bases to trimming and J lost 2 bases, with 12 bases between them. From germline, CDR1 is SGHRS and CDR2 YFSETQ. Here the CDR3 reads CASSLAGGLTGANVLTF. CDR3 sequence (DNA): TGCGCCAGCAGCTTGGCGGGCGGCCTTACTGGGGCCAACGTCCTGACTTTC.

The V call is TRBV7-2, the J call TRBJ2-7; D is unclear. The V gene lost 5 bases and the J gene lost 2 bases, with 7 bases spanning the gap. CDR1 is SGHTA and CDR2 is FQGNSA in the germline V gene. CDR3 length: 12 amino acids. The CDR3 region is CASSRKTYEQYF. The CDR3 region has the DNA TGTGCCAGCAGCCGAAAAACCTACGAGCAGTACTTC.

The table lists this clone with a few counts. The gene calls are TRBV18 and TRBJ1-6, with D unclear. CDR1 and CDR2 (germline): KGHSH, LQKENI. This CDR3 spans 17 amino acids. Deletions cut 1 base from V and 8 bases from J, with 18 bases between. The CDR3 nucleotides read TGTGCCAGCTCACCACAGGACGGCGGCGGGCTTTATTCACCCCTCCACTTT. It translates to CASSPQDGGGLYSPLHF.

The V call is TRBV5-6, the J call TRBJ2-3; D is ambiguous. The germline V gene encodes CDR1 SGHDT and CDR2 YYEEEE. The CDR3 extends over 13 amino acids. The ends were cut back, 5 bases at V and 4 bases at J, with 11 bases in the middle. CDR3 coding DNA: TGTGCCAGCAGGGGTGCTAGATCAGATACGCAGTATTTT. Translating gives CASRGARSDTQYF.

The chain couples TRBV5-8 to TRBJ2-2; 9 nucleotides agree with TRBD2. In germline, CDR1 is SGHTS, CDR2 YDEGEE. This CDR3 region has 16 residues. V shed 2 bases, J shed 10 bases, and the junction held 12 bases outside the gene matches. This CDR3 is CASSLMVFVAGAELFF. CDR3 bases: TGTGCCAGCAGCTTAATGGTATTTGTAGCGGGAGCGGAGCTGTTTTTT.

The gene calls are TRBV11-1 and TRBJ2-1, with D unresolved. Trimming took 2 bases from V and 3 from J, leaving 5 bases between them. The CDR3 runs to 13 residues. In germline, CDR1 is SGHAT, CDR2 FQDESV (reference sequence). The CDR3 sequence is CASSLKSYNEQFF. The CDR3 DNA reads TGTGCCAGCAGCTTAAAAAGCTACAATGAGCAGTTCTTC.

This clone was recorded once. The chain uses TRBV4-1 and TRBJ1-1, with D perhaps matching TRBD1 (5 bases). This CDR3 is built from 13 residues. V shed 0 bases and J shed 10 bases, with 12 bases lying between them. Germline V CDR1 and CDR2: MGHRA, YSYEKL. The CDR3 DNA sequence: TGCGCCAGCAGCCAAGAGTCTGGTAGGGGAGCTTTCTTT. As protein: CASSQESGRGAFF.

The chain uses TRBV19 and TRBJ2-5, with a possible D match to TRBD2 (5 bases). The length of the CDR3 is 14 residues. V lost 9 bases to trimming and J lost 5 bases, with 19 bases between them. Per the germline V gene, CDR1 is LNHDA and CDR2 is SQIVND (reference sequence). The CDR3 DNA reads TGTGCCAGCCGGAGGTCGCAGCTGACGGAGACCCAGTACTTC. Amino acid sequence: CASRRSQLTETQYF.

In its sample, this clone was seen a few times. The CDR3 DNA follows: TGCGCCAGCAGTGCAGGGACTAGCGGAAGAGAGACCCAGTACTTC. Its translation is CASSAGTSGRETQYF. The gene calls are TRBV10-1 and TRBJ2-5, with 11 bases matching TRBD2. Germline assignment: CDR1 WNHNN and CDR2 SYGVQD (reference sequence). V lost 4 bases and J lost 4; bases outside the gene matches: 5. This CDR3 region has 15 residues.

Concerning this clone: This sample includes further DNA sequences coding for the same CDR3. V is TRBV6-5 and J is TRBJ1-4; 10 nucleotides agree with TRBD1. The junction had 4 bases not matched to a gene; V was cut back by 5 bases and J by 7 bases. In germline, CDR1 is MNHEY, CDR2 SVGAGI. The CDR3 has 14 residues. CDR3 DNA sequence: TGTGCCAGCAGTAGGACAGGGGGAAGTGAAAAACTGTTTTTT. Encoded protein: CASSRTGGSEKLFF.

This chain links TRBV5-1 with TRBJ2-2; tentative D call: TRBD1 (6 bases). The V gene lost 4 bases and the J gene lost 3 bases, with 16 bases spanning the gap. The CDR3 extends over 16 amino acids. Germline CDR1 is SGHRS and CDR2 is YFSETQ. Here the CDR3 DNA reads TGCGCCAGCAGCCAAATCAGGGGACCTTACACCGGGGAGCTGTTTTTT. Translation gives CASSQIRGPYTGELFF.

This chain connects TRBV10-3 to TRBJ2-7, with 10 bases matching TRBD1. The CDR3 is 14 amino acids. V shed 8 bases and J 2 bases; nucleotides not matched to a gene: 6. Germline-derived CDR1 and CDR2 are ENHRY and SYGVKD. The CDR3 spells CAIHPGQGTYEQYF. CDR3 DNA: TGTGCCATCCACCCGGGACAGGGGACCTACGAGCAGTACTTC.

The genes are TRBV5-6 and TRBJ2-7; TRBD2 matches 11 bases. There are 14 residues in the CDR3. CDR1 SGHDT and CDR2 YYEEEE come from the germline V gene. J was trimmed by 3 bases and V by 4 bases; bases with no gene match: 3. Here the CDR3 reads CASSTGLAVYEQYF. CDR3 bases: TGTGCCAGCAGCACGGGACTAGCGGTCTACGAGCAGTACTTC.

The chain uses TRBV6-5 and TRBJ2-3; D assignment may be TRBD1 or TRBD2 (5 bases each). Trimming pared 3 bases from V and 6 bases from J, leaving 19 bases between. Germline assignment: CDR1 MNHEY and CDR2 SVGAGI. The CDR3 totals 16 residues. For the CDR3, the DNA is TGTGCCAGCAGTTATACCGGGGACCTAGGCGGGGATACGCAGTATTTT. This sequence encodes CASSYTGDLGGDTQYF.

V is TRBV10-3 and J is TRBJ1-2; D unclear. V lost 7 bases and J 3 bases, leaving 12 bases between the germline ends. The CDR3 covers 13 residues. CDR1 and CDR2 from the germline V gene are ENHRY and SYGVKD. The CDR3 sequence: CAITNERDYGYTF. CDR3 DNA sequence: TGTGCCATCACCAACGAGCGGGACTATGGCTACACCTTC.

This sequence joins TRBV21-1 and TRBJ2-7; the tabulated D call, TRBD2, remains unverified against the DNA. TRBV21-1 is flagged as a pseudogene. This CDR3 is 16 amino acids long. CDR3 in DNA: TGTGCCAGCAGCAAAGCGGAAGGCGGGGGGCCCTACGAGCAGTACTTC. This gives the protein CASSKAEGGGPYEQYF.

As concerns this clone: The sample carries other DNA sequences with the same CDR3. This chain connects TRBV9 to TRBJ2-3; D ambiguous. The CDR3 extends over 12 amino acids. Germline V CDR1 and CDR2: SGDLS, YYNGEE. The V end lost 3 bases, the J end lost 2 bases, and 4 bases lay between the germline ends. CDR3 sequence reads: CASSGNTDTQYF. CDR3 in DNA: TGTGCCAGCAGCGGCAACACAGATACGCAGTATTTT.

This sequence joins TRBV5-1 and TRBJ1-1; D not resolved. CDR1 and CDR2 (germline): SGHRS, YFSETQ. The CDR3 spans 16 residues. Trimming cost V 0 bases and J 1 base, with 13 bases left between them. The CDR3: CASSLEIVGGNTEAFF. CDR3 DNA: TGCGCCAGCAGCTTGGAGATAGTGGGAGGGAACACTGAAGCTTTCTTT.

V gene TRBV27 combines with J gene TRBJ2-7, with D tentatively TRBD2 (5 bases). V was shortened by 2 bases and J by 2 bases, with 13 bases between the two germline ends. Per the germline V gene, CDR1 is MNHEY and CDR2 is SMNVEV (reference sequence). This CDR3 comprises 15 residues. CDR3: CASSLQEPGTYEQYF. The DNA for the CDR3 is TGTGCCAGCAGTTTACAGGAGCCGGGAACCTACGAGCAGTACTTC.

The genes are TRBV7-3 and TRBJ2-5; D unresolved. The CDR3 runs 13 residues. Deletions cut 2 bases from V and 5 bases from J, with 9 bases between. Germline V CDR1 and CDR2: SGHTA, FQGTGA. CDR3 region: CASSLEAGETQYF. DNA for the CDR3: TGTGCCAGCAGCTTAGAAGCTGGGGAGACCCAGTACTTC.

This chain connects TRBV5-6 to TRBJ2-4; the match to TRBD2 covers 14 bases. Germline CDR1 reads SGHDT; CDR2 reads YYEEEE. V lost 1 base, J lost 2 bases, and 5 bases stayed unmatched. The CDR3 loop spans 18 amino acids. In nucleotides, the CDR3 is TGTGCCAGCAGCTTGTTAGGACTAGCGGGGGGTTCCAAAAACATTCAGTACTTC. Protein sequence: CASSLLGLAGGSKNIQYF.

The J gene is TRBJ2-2, the V gene TRBV7-2; 7 bases fit TRBD1. Looked up from germline, CDR1 is SGHTA and CDR2 is FQGNSA. The CDR3 sequence is 15 residues long. V dropped 2 bases and J dropped 7; count of bases not matched to a gene: 7. The DNA of the CDR3 is TGTGCCAGCAGCTTATGGACAGGCCTGGACGGGGAGCTGTTTTTT. It encodes CASSLWTGLDGELFF.

The J gene is TRBJ2-4, the V gene TRBV6-5; D may be TRBD1 (5 bases). Looked up from germline, CDR1 is MNHEY and CDR2 is SVGAGI. CDR3 length equals 12 residues. V was cut by 9 bases and J by 8 bases, with 14 bases left in between. CDR3 amino acids: CASRKDSYIQYF. CDR3 DNA sequence: TGTGCCAGTAGAAAAGACAGTTACATTCAGTACTTC.

The gene calls are TRBV4-1 and TRBJ2-3; a weak D match, TRBD1 (8 bases). Germline values: CDR1 MGHRA, CDR2 YSYEKL. Trimming pared 0 bases from V and 3 bases from J, leaving 13 bases between. The CDR3 length is 16 residues. CDR3 protein: CASSQDGGDRTDTQYF. The CDR3 nucleotides read TGCGCCAGCAGCCAAGATGGGGGGGACAGGACAGATACGCAGTATTTT.